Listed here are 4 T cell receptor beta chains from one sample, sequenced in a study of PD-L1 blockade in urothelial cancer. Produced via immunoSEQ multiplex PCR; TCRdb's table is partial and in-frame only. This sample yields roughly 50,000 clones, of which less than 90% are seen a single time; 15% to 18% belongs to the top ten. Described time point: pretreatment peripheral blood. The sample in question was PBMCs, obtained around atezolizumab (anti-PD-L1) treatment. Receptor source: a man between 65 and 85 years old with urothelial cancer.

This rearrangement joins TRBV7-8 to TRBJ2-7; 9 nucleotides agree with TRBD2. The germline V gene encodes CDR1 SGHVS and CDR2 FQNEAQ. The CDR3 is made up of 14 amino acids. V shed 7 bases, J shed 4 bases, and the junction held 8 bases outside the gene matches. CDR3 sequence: CASKTREGLYEQYF. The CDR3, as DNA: TGTGCCAGCAAGACGCGGGAGGGCCTTTACGAGCAGTACTTC.

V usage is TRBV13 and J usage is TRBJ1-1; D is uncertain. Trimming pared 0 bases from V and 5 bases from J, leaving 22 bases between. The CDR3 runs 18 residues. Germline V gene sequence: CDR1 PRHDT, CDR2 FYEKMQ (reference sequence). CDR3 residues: CASSLGQVGRAVLTEAFF. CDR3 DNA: TGTGCCAGCAGCTTAGGCCAGGTGGGGAGGGCTGTTCTGACTGAAGCTTTCTTT.

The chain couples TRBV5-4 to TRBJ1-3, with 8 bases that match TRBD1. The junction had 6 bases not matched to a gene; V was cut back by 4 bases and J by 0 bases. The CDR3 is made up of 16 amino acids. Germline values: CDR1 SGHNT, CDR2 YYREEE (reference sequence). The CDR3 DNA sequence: TGTGCCAGCAGCACGGACAGGGTCAACTCTGGAAACACCATATATTTT. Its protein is CASSTDRVNSGNTIYF.

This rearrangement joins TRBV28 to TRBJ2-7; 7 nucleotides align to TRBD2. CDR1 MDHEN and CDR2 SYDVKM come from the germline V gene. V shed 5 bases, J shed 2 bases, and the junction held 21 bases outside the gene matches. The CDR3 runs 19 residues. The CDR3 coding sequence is TGTGCCAGCAGTCCTTCTAGCGGAAAAAAACCTCAGGCTCCCTACGAGCAGTACTTC. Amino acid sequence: CASSPSSGKKPQAPYEQYF.